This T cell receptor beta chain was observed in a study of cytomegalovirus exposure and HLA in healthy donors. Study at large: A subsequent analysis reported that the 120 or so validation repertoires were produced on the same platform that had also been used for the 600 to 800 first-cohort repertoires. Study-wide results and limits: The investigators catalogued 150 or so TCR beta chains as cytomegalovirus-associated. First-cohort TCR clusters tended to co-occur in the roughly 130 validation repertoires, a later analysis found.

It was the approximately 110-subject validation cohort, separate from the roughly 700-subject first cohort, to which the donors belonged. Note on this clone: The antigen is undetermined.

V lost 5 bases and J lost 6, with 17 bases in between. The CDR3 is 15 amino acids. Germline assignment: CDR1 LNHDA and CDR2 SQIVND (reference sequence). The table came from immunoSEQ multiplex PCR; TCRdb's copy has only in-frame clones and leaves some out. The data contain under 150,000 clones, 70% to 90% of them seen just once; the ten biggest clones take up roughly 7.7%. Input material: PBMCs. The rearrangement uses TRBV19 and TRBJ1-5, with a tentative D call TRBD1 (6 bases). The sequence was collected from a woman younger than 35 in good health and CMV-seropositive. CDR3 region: CASSYERGASQPQHF. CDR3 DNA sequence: TGTGCCAGTAGTTACGAACGGGGGGCAAGTCAGCCCCAGCATTTT.